This passage covers 24 T cell receptor beta chains from one sample sequenced in a study of blood T cell repertoires in COVID-19 (dated by TCRdb to 2019 to 2021). Receptors were amplified or captured by the immunoSEQ multiplex PCR assay. TCRdb carries this immuneACCESS record with in-frame sequences only. Its versions omit some clonotypes, under half of them owing to an unresolved V gene in the studies checked, with the rest unexplained. In this sample the table shows 200,000 to 300,000 clones, roughly 81% of which occur a single time. The top ten hold 4% of the sample. The sample consisted of peripheral blood. The source is a man aged 50-59 years with acute or convalescent COVID-19.

This chain links TRBV6-6 with TRBJ2-2, with D possibly being TRBD1 (5 bases). V was clipped by 5 bases and J by 5 bases, with 18 bases between them. The germline V gene encodes CDR1 MNHNY and CDR2 SVGAGI (reference sequence). The CDR3 sequence is 16 residues long. The DNA of the CDR3 is TGTGCCAGCAGTCCAACAGACAGCCTAGGTACCGGGGAGCTGTTTTTT. It codes for CASSPTDSLGTGELFF.

The chain recombines TRBV11-2 with TRBJ1-5; TRBD1 matches at 7 bases. The CDR3 extends over 15 amino acids. V lost 5 bases, J lost 4 bases, and 8 bases stayed unmatched. The germline gives CDR1 SGHAT, CDR2 FQNNGV. CDR3 in amino acids: CASSAQTGPNQPQHF. As DNA, the CDR3 is TGTGCCAGCAGCGCTCAGACAGGGCCTAATCAGCCCCAGCATTTT.

The J gene is TRBJ2-2, the V gene TRBV9; 8 bases are shared with TRBD2. Trimming at V came to 4 bases and at J to 6 bases, leaving 14 bases not matched to a gene. Germline V gives CDR1 SGDLS, CDR2 YYNGEE. The CDR3 is 17 residues long. The CDR3 here is CASSSDGAGGRSGELFF. For the CDR3, the DNA is TGTGCCAGCAGCTCCGATGGGGCGGGAGGACGTTCCGGGGAGCTGTTTTTT.

The chain is built from TRBV7-9 and TRBJ2-5; TRBD2 aligns across 8 bases. Unmatched junction bases numbered 4, after V lost 4 bases and J lost 3 bases. Germline CDR1 is SEHNR and CDR2 is FQNEAQ (reference sequence). The CDR3 is made up of 14 amino acids. This chain's CDR3 is CASSYQLAEETQYF. The DNA for the CDR3 is TGTGCCAGCAGCTACCAACTAGCGGAAGAGACCCAGTACTTC.

A single count supports this clone. The V and J genes are TRBV19 and TRBJ1-4, with TRBD1 identical over 7 bases. CDR3 length equals 14 residues. Germline-derived CDR1 and CDR2 are LNHDA and SQIVND (reference sequence). The V gene end was trimmed by 2 bases and the J gene end by 10 bases; junction bases not matched to a gene: 7. Here the CDR3 reads CASSIPQGDGKLFF. The CDR3 nucleotides read TGTGCCAGTAGTATACCCCAGGGGGACGGAAAACTGTTTTTT.

The chain employs TRBV19 and TRBJ1-5; D remains unclear. Germline CDR1 LNHDA, CDR2 SQIVND (reference sequence). Trimming cost V 6 bases and J 6 bases, with 15 bases left between them. The CDR3 extends over 14 amino acids. The chain's CDR3 is CASRPERKRQPQHF. The CDR3, as DNA: TGTGCCAGTAGACCCGAAAGGAAGCGTCAGCCCCAGCATTTT. The full variable domain, rest sourced from reference TRBV19 and TRBJ1-5, is DGGITQSPKYLFRKEGQNVTLSCEQNLNHDAMYWYRQDPGQGLRLIYYSQIVNDFQKGDIAEGYSVSREKKESFPLTVTSAQKNPTAFYLCASRPERKRQPQHFGDGTRLSIL.

This chain joins TRBV14 and TRBJ2-2, with D maybe TRBD1 (6 bases). CDR3 length: 17 amino acids. The germline CDR1 and CDR2 sequences are SGHDN and FVKESK. Trimming took 0 bases from V and 1 from J, leaving 12 bases between them. This CDR3 reads CASSQDLGGWNTGELFF. CDR3 DNA sequence: TGTGCCAGCAGCCAAGATCTTGGGGGCTGGAACACCGGGGAGCTGTTTTTT.

This clone appeared once. The rearrangement joins TRBV5-4 to TRBJ2-1; no definite D call. The CDR3 sequence is 11 residues long. The V end was cut by 3 bases, the J end by 8 bases, with 6 bases between. Germline-derived CDR1 and CDR2 are SGHNT and YYREEE (reference sequence). The CDR3 loop reads CASSSGDEQFF. CDR3 in DNA: TGTGCCAGCAGCTCCGGAGATGAGCAGTTCTTC.

The chain carries TRBV27 and TRBJ1-6; D is uncertain. Germline V gene lookup returns CDR1 MNHEY and CDR2 SMNVEV (reference sequence). The CDR3 has 17 residues. Trimming left V 2 bases short and J 2 bases short, with 13 bases between. The CDR3 nucleotides are TGTGCCAGCAGTTTAGAAAGGCGCGGCGCCTATAATTCACCCCTCCACTTT. This gives the protein CASSLERRGAYNSPLHF.

This clone was seen only once. The rearrangement joins TRBV28 to TRBJ1-2; D not resolved. Germline V gives CDR1 MDHEN, CDR2 SYDVKM. The CDR3 consists of 12 residues. The V and J ends lost 5 bases and 4 bases respectively, with 8 bases between them. In DNA form, the CDR3 reads TGTGCCAGCAGTCCTACTATCTATGGCTACACCTTC. Protein: CASSPTIYGYTF.

The chain combines TRBV4-1 with TRBJ2-7; 10 bases agree with TRBD2. Trimming at V came to 0 bases and at J to 6 bases, leaving 5 bases not matched to a gene. Germline CDR1 is MGHRA and CDR2 is YSYEKL. The CDR3 covers 15 residues. In DNA, the CDR3 is TGCGCCAGCAGCCAAGATCTCGCTAGCGGGGGCGAGCAGTACTTC. It specifies CASSQDLASGGEQYF.

The chain recombines TRBV6-5 with TRBJ2-7, with TRBD2 as a possible D gene (7 bases). This CDR3 spans 13 amino acids. Trimming cost V 0 bases and J 6 bases, with 9 bases left between them. Per the germline V gene, CDR1 is MNHEY and CDR2 is SVGAGI. CDR3 nucleotide sequence: TGTGCCAGCAGTTACTCGGGGGGGCTCGAGCAGTACTTC. Amino acid sequence: CASSYSGGLEQYF.

V usage is TRBV29-1 and J usage is TRBJ1-5; 8 bases are a match to TRBD1. The CDR3 spans 13 residues. From germline, CDR1 is SQVTM and CDR2 ANQGSEA. Losses at the gene ends were 8 bases for V and 4 bases for J; bases not matched to a gene: 7. CDR3: CSFRDRPNQPQHF. As DNA, the CDR3 is TGCAGCTTCCGGGACAGGCCTAATCAGCCCCAGCATTTT.

The V gene is TRBV18, the J gene TRBJ2-7; TRBD1 matches at 9 bases. CDR1 is KGHSH and CDR2 is LQKENI in the germline V gene. This CDR3 comprises 14 residues. The V and J ends lost 6 bases and 6 bases, in that order; junction bases with no gene match: 9. CDR3 sequence: CASSHGQGTGEQYF. CDR3 nucleotides: TGTGCCAGCTCCCATGGACAGGGGACTGGCGAGCAGTACTTC. Full variable domain (outside the CDR3, taken from reference TRBV18 and TRBJ2-7): NAGVMQNPRHLVRRRGQEARLRCSPMKGHSHVYWYRQLPEEGLKFMVYLQKENIIDESGMPKERFSAEFPKEGPSILRIQQVVRGDSAAYFCASSHGQGTGEQYFGPGTRLTVT.

The genes are TRBV11-2 and TRBJ2-1; D may be TRBD2 (6 bases). The germline V gene has CDR1 SGHAT and CDR2 FQNNGV. V was clipped by 3 bases and J by 10 bases, with 7 bases between them. CDR3 size: 11 residues. CDR3 region: CASSFGGEQFF. The CDR3 bases are TGTGCCAGCAGCTTCGGAGGGGAGCAGTTCTTC.

The rearrangement uses TRBV6-5 and TRBJ2-2; tentative D call: TRBD1 (5 bases). With 7 bases removed from V and 4 bases from J, the gap between germline ends came to 16 bases. Looked up from germline, CDR1 is MNHEY and CDR2 is SVGAGI. The CDR3 consists of 15 residues. The DNA for the CDR3 is TGTGCCAGCAACTCTCAGGGTTTCGGCACCGGGGAGCTGTTTTTT. Its translation is CASNSQGFGTGELFF.

The rearrangement links TRBV27 to TRBJ2-1, with TRBD2 identical over 8 bases. The CDR3 loop spans 14 amino acids. Germline trimming cut 5 bases from V and 1 base from J; bases unmatched to any gene: 1. CDR1 MNHEY and CDR2 SMNVEV come from the germline V gene (reference sequence). The CDR3 nucleotides are TGTGCCAGCAGTGCGGGAGGATCCTACAATGAGCAGTTCTTC. Protein: CASSAGGSYNEQFF.

V and J are TRBV2 and TRBJ1-1; 8 nucleotides align to TRBD1. Germline CDR1 SNHLY, CDR2 FYNNEI. The CDR3 runs to 15 residues. The V gene end was trimmed by 1 base and the J gene end by 5 bases; junction bases not matched to a gene: 6. The CDR3 nucleotides read TGTGCCAGCAGTGAAGGGACAGGGCATGGGACTGAAGCTTTCTTT. Translated: CASSEGTGHGTEAFF.

The chain has TRBV2 and TRBJ1-1, with TRBD1 matching 8 bases. CDR3 length: 15 residues. The germline CDR1 and CDR2 sequences are SNHLY and FYNNEI. Unmatched junction bases numbered 2, after V lost 2 bases and J lost 0 bases. DNA for the CDR3: TGTGCCAGCAGTGAACAGGGGGCTCTGAACACTGAAGCTTTCTTT. Protein product: CASSEQGALNTEAFF.

V usage is TRBV7-2 and J usage is TRBJ1-2; 12 nucleotides line up with TRBD1. Germline lookup yields CDR1 SGHTA and CDR2 FQGNSA. This CDR3 is built from 16 residues. J was trimmed by 3 bases and V by 1 base; bases with no gene match: 3. Here the CDR3 reads CASSLGGQGAHYGYTF. CDR3 DNA: TGTGCCAGCAGCTTAGGGGGACAGGGGGCACACTATGGCTACACCTTC.

The chain is built from TRBV10-3 and TRBJ2-7; 9 nucleotides line up with TRBD1. CDR1 and CDR2 (germline): ENHRY, SYGVKD. The CDR3 length is 14 residues. J was trimmed by 1 base and V by 9 bases; bases with no gene match: 7. As DNA, the CDR3 is TGTGCCATTACCAGGACAGGGGCTTCCTACGAGCAGTACTTC. Protein: CAITRTGASYEQYF.

This clone was counted once. The J gene is TRBJ1-2, the V gene TRBV30; 9 bases align to TRBD1. The germline V gene has CDR1 GTSNPN and CDR2 SVGIG (reference sequence). CDR3 length: 15 residues. Trimming took 2 bases from V and 4 from J; bases not matched to a gene: 8. The CDR3 is CAWSPGQGVPYGYTF. The CDR3 DNA reads as TGTGCCTGGAGTCCGGGACAGGGAGTCCCCTATGGCTACACCTTC.

V usage is TRBV29-1 and J usage is TRBJ2-1; 9 bases line up with TRBD2. The CDR3 runs to 16 residues. Germline loops: CDR1 SQVTM, CDR2 ANQGSEA. The J segment lost 2 bases and the V segment lost 0 bases, leaving 5 bases of the junction unmatched. CDR3 sequence reads: CSVEDGLAGTYNEQFF. CDR3 coding DNA: TGCAGCGTTGAAGATGGGCTAGCGGGGACCTACAATGAGCAGTTCTTC.

V is TRBV16 and J is TRBJ2-5, with a possible D match to TRBD1 (5 bases). V dropped 4 bases and J dropped 0 bases, with 15 bases sitting between them. Germline CDR1 and CDR2: KGHSY and FQNENV. The CDR3 covers 16 residues. CDR3 nucleotide sequence: TGTGCCAGCAGCCCACGACAGAGAAGGTACCAAGAGACCCAGTACTTC. This codes for CASSPRQRRYQETQYF.